The subject of this entry is one T cell receptor beta chain. Its antigen is not yet known. The record has no base qualities; no much larger clone is one base away. CD8 naive samples were CD45RO-negative cells positively selected for CCR7, giving a CD45RA+CCR7+ population that excluded TemRA cells. The donors were healthy, HIV-negative adults with no recently reported acute infections or vaccinations. Every donor was a Caucasian adult living in Nashville, Tennessee, USA. After blood collection by leukapheresis, PBMCs were isolated using Ficoll-Histopaque density gradient centrifugation and then cryopreserved in the vapor phase of liquid nitrogen. Analytical flow cytometry was used to check the purity and quantity of each magnetically sorted T cell population. Genomic DNA was isolated from each sorted fraction and quantified by UV absorbance on a Nanodrop 2000c. Using the deep immunoSEQ assay, multiplex PCR amplified TCR CDR3 regions from genomic DNA. Genomic DNA extracted from each cell subset was distributed evenly over all wells of several immunoSEQ 96-well plates, and each plate served as one replicate. Each replicate PCR for sorted subsets received 150 to 250 ng genomic DNA, equal to around 32,000 T cell genomes. The purified libraries were quantified using a Qubit 3.0 fluorometer, sized with a Bioanalyzer 2100, and then quantified again using the KAPA Library Quantification kit. Every immunoSEQ 96-well plate was sequenced on a separate single-read 150-cycle Illumina NextSeq 550 flow cell. On the authors' methods: Because the immunoSEQ output included only junctional sequences and no quality scores, the filtering could not be the same as the filtering used for full-length reads. Sequences were annotated with PyIR, a Python wrapper for IgBLAST v1.9, and V/J genes and CDR3 were assigned using IMGT germline references. Reads were filtered out if the reads had weak V/J assignments (E-value above 1e-6), no CDR3, stop codons, out-of-frame junctions, or ambiguous translated residues. A V3J clonotype was defined by an identical inferred V gene, J gene, and CDR3 amino acid sequence. The percentage overlap between two repertoires was calculated by dividing the number of shared unique clonotypes by the size of the smaller repertoire. Richness of each repertoire was evaluated using RTK rarefaction, the Chao1 estimator, and Recon v2.1 estimates of unobserved clonotypes. Generation probabilities were computed with OLGA for all TCRbeta clonotypes obtained by the gDNA method from four donors. TCRdb obtained this table from immuneACCESS and retained in-frame rearrangements with V and J assigned. These tables miss some clones; where compared with another copy, unresolved V genes account for less than half of the shortfall, and the remainder is unexplained. D and trimming come from the DNA, and the V and J calls and clone size come from that table. The sample table lists approximately 2,200,000 clones, about 92% of them with a count of one. The ten largest clonotypes hold 1.5% to 2% of the sample.

These data belong to a study of shared clonotypes between healthy human individuals (dated by TCRdb to the early 2020s). Describing the broader study: The cohort included a few men and a couple of women between 18 and 49 years of age. To increase sequencing depth and limit assay-specific biases, TCR repertoire library preparation and sequencing were carried out by different laboratories using diverse techniques. For each donor, CD4 naive and CD4 memory were each given three plates, CD8 naive was given two plates, and CD8 memory was given one plate. The study deeply sequenced blood TCR repertoires of five healthy adults to estimate repertoire size and the extent of clonotype sharing between individuals. Leukapheresis yielded between about 0.94 and 9 billion PBMCs per donor.

V is pared back by 2 bases and J by 5 bases, with 16 bases lying between the germline termini. The CDR3 covers 15 residues, taking in both the cysteine and the phenylalanine. The CDR3 DNA has 45 bases and is translated from base 1. CDR1 and CDR2, looked up from the germline V gene (reference sequence), are LNHDA and SQIVND. General findings and caveats noted by the study authors: Even with the large sequencing depth, rarefaction of the sorted-subset datasets indicated that sequencing was incomplete. Pairwise subsampling indicated that sequencing depth was expected to affect the degree of clonotype sharing among donors. Clonotypes shared by all four sorted-subset donors showed higher generation probabilities than non-shared clonotypes. The small number of donors limited the genetic and exposure-history diversity represented. Naive subsets generally had larger estimated clonotype richness than memory subsets. Only blood was sampled, and tissue TCR repertoires likely differ from those in blood. When a handful of donors were compared, the shared fraction of clonotypes was 5% to 6.5% for naive CD4, over 3% for naive CD8, 2% to 2.5% for memory CD4, and around 0.37% for memory CD8.

The sequence was collected from a man between 18 and 35 years old in good health. Some clones in this sample may be carry-over from other donors' samples. Sequences were obtained from naive CD8+ T cells from PBMCs. The cell subset or site tag for this specimen amounts to: CD45RA+CCR7+. The V gene is TRBV19 and the J gene is TRBJ2-7; TRBD2 is perhaps the D gene, given 5 matching bases. The nucleotide sequence is TGTGCCAGTAGTATACTAGGACGGGATCGGGACGAGCAGTACTTC. Translated, this is CASSILGRDRDEQYF.